The sequence of this T cell receptor beta chain was determined in a study of blood T cell repertoires in COVID-19. Study information: Acute and convalescent COVID-19 samples came from the United States, Italy and Spain. The cDNA or gDNA used as material had been derived from T cells, B-cell-depleted T cells, or PBMCs.

The CDR3 covers 15 residues. Trimming pared 0 bases from V and 1 base from J, leaving 9 bases between. Germline values: CDR1 ENHRY, CDR2 SYGVKD. As originally analysed: Estimation of nucleated cell counts relied on the amplification of reference gene primers. Sequencing used immunoSEQ multiplex PCR; TCRdb keeps in-frame clones, though not all of them. The D gene and trimming were derived from the DNA, and the V and J assignments and clone size from that table. The data show around 75,000 clones, with 85% to 90% seen just once and about 1.4% held by the top ten. V is TRBV10-3 and J is TRBJ1-1; no clear D. This clonotype was obtained from a human donor in a cohort sampled during active COVID-19. The specimen sequenced was peripheral blood. CDR3 sequence (DNA): TGTGCCATCAGTGAGTCAGGTGCGGAGAACACTGAAGCTTTCTTT. Translation: CAISESGAENTEAFF.